This TCR beta chain is from a study of cytomegalovirus exposure and HLA in healthy donors. This CDR3 has 14 residues. Germline V gene data show CDR1 as ENHRY and CDR2 as SYGVKD. Trimming cost V 10 bases and J 2 bases, with 16 bases left between them. Here immunoSEQ multiplex PCR was the method, and the copy in TCRdb shows in-frame clones only, minus some. The sample shows about 330,000 clones, roughly 87% of them seen only once. The receptor comes from a woman aged 25 to 45 in good health and CMV-seropositive. The source material was PBMCs. The chain carries TRBV10-3 and TRBJ2-3, with a weak D call TRBD1 (5 bases). The CDR3 reads CATFPGWVTDTQYF. The CDR3 region has the DNA TGTGCCACCTTCCCAGGGTGGGTCACAGATACGCAGTATTTT.